Listed here are 32 T cell receptor beta chains from one sample, sequenced in a study of blood T cell repertoires in COVID-19. Libraries were prepared by immunoSEQ multiplex PCR; TCRdb keeps only in-frame clonotypes and omits some of them. The repertoire holds 150,000 or so clones, with 85% to 90% as singletons. The source material was peripheral blood. The source of these receptors is a woman between 65 and 79 years old with acute or convalescent COVID-19.

The chain recombines TRBV6-1 with TRBJ1-5, with a possible D match to TRBD1 (6 bases). CDR1 is MNHNS and CDR2 is SASEGT in the germline V gene. The germline V and J ends were trimmed by 1 base and 9 bases, with 13 bases remaining between them. The CDR3 runs to 14 residues. The CDR3 sequence is CASSEGWGGGPQHF. The CDR3 region has the DNA TGTGCCAGCAGTGAAGGTTGGGGAGGGGGGCCCCAGCATTTT.

The chain has TRBV7-9 and TRBJ2-1; the D gene is possibly TRBD1 (5 bases). The CDR3 is 13 residues long. Germline CDR1 SEHNR, CDR2 FQNEAQ (reference sequence). V lost 1 base and J 5 bases, leaving 6 bases between the germline ends. The CDR3 DNA reads TGTGCCAGCAGCTTAGGACAGAACAATGAGCAGTTCTTC. It encodes CASSLGQNNEQFF.

V gene TRBV29-1 combines with J gene TRBJ2-4; D might be TRBD1 (5 bases). CDR1 and CDR2 (germline): SQVTM, ANQGSEA. V lost 6 bases, J lost 2 bases, and 14 bases lay in between. This CDR3 has 14 residues. CDR3 protein: CSVVQGLTKNIQYF. The CDR3 nucleotides read TGCAGCGTCGTTCAGGGTTTAACCAAAAACATTCAGTACTTC. Full variable domain (rest looked up from reference TRBV29-1 and TRBJ2-4): SAVISQKPSRDICQRGTSLTIQCQVDSQVTMMFWYRQQPGQSLTLIATANQGSEATYESGFVIDKFPISRPNLTFSTLTVSNMSPEDSSIYLCSVVQGLTKNIQYFGAGTRLSVL.

Written as DNA, the CDR3 is TGTGCCAGCAGCCCGGGACTAGCGGGAGTCGGGGAGCTGTTTTTT. Amino acid sequence: CASSPGLAGVGELFF. The genes are TRBV4-2 and TRBJ2-2, with 14 bases identical to TRBD2. J lost 7 bases, V lost 4 bases, and 2 bases had no gene match. CDR3 length: 15 residues. Germline-derived CDR1 and CDR2 are LGHNA and YNFKEQ.

The J gene is TRBJ2-1, the V gene TRBV10-3; 8 bases map to TRBD1. The V gene end was trimmed by 3 bases and the J gene end by 5 bases; junction bases not matched to a gene: 6. Germline V CDR1 and CDR2: ENHRY, SYGVKD. This CDR3 is 15 amino acids long. This CDR3 is CAISEPGQGHNEQFF. The CDR3 nucleotides read TGTGCCATCAGTGAACCTGGACAGGGACACAATGAGCAGTTCTTC.

V usage is TRBV9 and J usage is TRBJ1-6; tentative D call: TRBD1 (6 bases). V was shortened by 0 bases and J by 6 bases, with 10 bases between the two germline ends. The CDR3 is 15 residues long. Germline CDR1 is SGDLS and CDR2 is YYNGEE. The CDR3 nucleotides read TGTGCCAGCAGCGTAGATCCCAGGGGTAATTCACCCCTCCACTTT. Translation: CASSVDPRGNSPLHF.

This chain links TRBV19 with TRBJ1-5; D is unresolved. There are 13 residues in the CDR3. The germline gives CDR1 LNHDA, CDR2 SQIVND (reference sequence). The ends were cut back, 1 base at V and 6 bases at J, with 7 bases in the middle. The chain's CDR3 is CASSIVESQPQHF. In DNA form, the CDR3 reads TGTGCCAGTAGTATAGTAGAGAGTCAGCCCCAGCATTTT.

The genes are TRBV5-5 and TRBJ1-5; TRBD1 is a possible D gene (5 bases). Germline CDR1 SGHKS, CDR2 YYEKEE (reference sequence). Deletions cut 2 bases from V and 2 bases from J, with 11 bases between. CDR3 length: 15 residues. CDR3 sequence: CASSFGGAGNQPQHF. The DNA for the CDR3 is TGTGCCAGCAGCTTTGGAGGGGCTGGCAATCAGCCCCAGCATTTT.

V is TRBV28 and J is TRBJ1-2; TRBD1 might be the D (5 bases). CDR1 is MDHEN, CDR2 SYDVKM, per germline. V was trimmed by 8 bases and J by 3 bases, leaving 7 bases between them. This CDR3 region has 11 residues. The CDR3 loop is CASGRDYGYTF. The CDR3, as DNA: TGTGCCAGCGGCAGGGACTATGGCTACACCTTC.

The chain recombines TRBV28 with TRBJ1-1; 7 bases match TRBD1. V lost 8 bases and J lost 4; bases outside the gene matches: 10. The CDR3 has 14 amino acids. Germline assignment: CDR1 MDHEN and CDR2 SYDVKM. CDR3 sequence: CASQTGQLSTEAFF. The CDR3 DNA sequence: TGTGCCAGCCAAACGGGACAGCTCTCCACTGAAGCTTTCTTT.

The V gene is TRBV20-1, the J gene TRBJ2-1; D call uncertain. The V gene lost 2 bases and the J gene lost 10 bases, with 9 bases spanning the gap. Germline CDR1 DFQATT, CDR2 SNEGSKA (reference sequence). This CDR3 has 11 amino acids. CDR3 region: CSARPRVEQFF. The CDR3 bases are TGCAGTGCTAGACCACGGGTGGAGCAGTTCTTC.

This clone was recorded once. CDR3 sequence: CASSPDLYNEQFF. CDR3 nucleotides: TGTGCCAGCAGCCCCGACTTATACAATGAGCAGTTCTTC. The chain uses TRBV2 and TRBJ2-1; no clear D. Germline lookup yields CDR1 SNHLY and CDR2 FYNNEI. V shed 6 bases and J shed 4 bases, with 10 bases lying between them. There are 13 residues in the CDR3.

The rearrangement uses TRBV6-6 and TRBJ1-6; a weak D match, TRBD1 (5 bases). Germline assignment: CDR1 MNHNY and CDR2 SVGAGI (reference sequence). The CDR3 runs 16 residues. V was pared by 0 bases and J by 8 bases, with 14 bases between. CDR3 sequence reads: CASSYSPRVPDSPLHF. CDR3 nucleotide sequence: TGTGCCAGCAGTTACTCGCCCAGGGTGCCGGATTCACCCCTCCACTTT.

The rearrangement joins TRBV15 to TRBJ1-5; the D gene is possibly TRBD1 (6 bases). Per the germline V gene, CDR1 is LNHNV and CDR2 is YYDKDF (reference sequence). The V and J ends lost 5 bases and 0 bases respectively, with 14 bases between them. The CDR3 is 16 residues long. CDR3 sequence (DNA): TGTGCCACCAGCGGGAGGGGGGCCTATAGCAATCAGCCCCAGCATTTT. Residues: CATSGRGAYSNQPQHF.

The gene calls are TRBV30 and TRBJ2-5, with a weak D call TRBD2 (6 bases). V lost 4 bases and J 0 bases, leaving 12 bases between the germline ends. Per germline, CDR1 GTSNPN and CDR2 SVGIG (reference sequence). The CDR3 extends over 14 amino acids. CDR3 protein: CAWTGLTNQETQYF. The CDR3 DNA sequence: TGTGCCTGGACAGGACTAACGAACCAAGAGACCCAGTACTTC.

This chain links TRBV9 with TRBJ1-6, with TRBD1 identical over 8 bases. Trimming removed 0 bases from V and 6 bases from J; junction bases left unmatched: 14. CDR1 SGDLS and CDR2 YYNGEE come from the germline V gene. The CDR3 has 19 residues. CDR3 sequence reads: CASSVGPRDRRGPNSPLHF. In DNA, the CDR3 is TGTGCCAGCAGCGTAGGCCCCCGGGACAGGAGGGGGCCTAATTCACCCCTCCACTTT.

The gene calls are TRBV18 and TRBJ2-1; D is ambiguous. The CDR3 loop spans 13 amino acids. Per the germline V gene, CDR1 is KGHSH and CDR2 is LQKENI. V was cut by 0 bases and J by 7 bases, with 7 bases left in between. The CDR3 DNA reads TGTGCCAGCTCACCACCCTCCGTAAATGAGCAGTTCTTC. Amino acid sequence: CASSPPSVNEQFF.

The CDR3 is CASSQGPGGATFF. CDR3 sequence (DNA): TGCGCCAGCAGCCAAGGTCCGGGGGGTGCGACTTTCTTT. V usage is TRBV4-1 and J usage is TRBJ1-1, with a possible D match to TRBD1 (5 bases). V was trimmed by 1 base and J by 12 bases, leaving 15 bases between them. This CDR3 is built from 13 residues. Germline values: CDR1 MGHRA, CDR2 YSYEKL.

This chain connects TRBV10-2 to TRBJ2-1; possible D gene TRBD2, 5 bases. CDR3 size: 12 residues. Germline CDR1 is WSHSY and CDR2 is SAAADI. Trimming took off 8 bases at V and 3 bases at J, with 8 bases between the two ends. The CDR3 sequence: CASGGSYNEQFF. The CDR3 DNA is TGCGCCAGCGGAGGTAGCTACAATGAGCAGTTCTTC.

V is TRBV5-8 and J is TRBJ2-7, with 10 bases matching TRBD1. V gave up 4 bases and J gave up 10 bases; unmatched junction bases: 8. Germline V gives CDR1 SGHTS, CDR2 YDEGEE. This CDR3 comprises 13 residues. In DNA form, the CDR3 reads TGTGCCAGCAGCCGGGACAGGGGTTCGGAACAGTACTTC. Its protein is CASSRDRGSEQYF.

V gene TRBV6-5 combines with J gene TRBJ2-5, with 8 positions matching TRBD1. CDR1 is MNHEY and CDR2 is SVGAGI in the germline V gene. CDR3 size: 16 residues. V dropped 2 bases and J dropped 1; count of bases not matched to a gene: 6. The DNA for the CDR3 is TGTGCCAGCAGTTACGGGACAGGAGGAAGCCAAGAGACCCAGTACTTC. This sequence encodes CASSYGTGGSQETQYF.

The chain's CDR3 is CSVDEGVYGYTF. The CDR3 coding sequence is TGCAGCGTTGATGAAGGGGTCTATGGCTACACCTTC. This chain connects TRBV29-1 to TRBJ1-2; tentatively, D is TRBD1 (5 bases). Trimming removed 3 bases at V and 4 bases at J, with 9 bases between. The CDR3 length is 12 residues. The germline V gene encodes CDR1 SQVTM and CDR2 ANQGSEA.

The chain links TRBV6-1 to TRBJ1-2; 7 bases are a match to TRBD1. The junction had 11 bases not matched to a gene; V was cut back by 4 bases and J by 3 bases. Germline V gene data show CDR1 as MNHNS and CDR2 as SASEGT. The CDR3 is 16 amino acids. This CDR3 reads CASSASPGTAYYGYTF. The CDR3 DNA follows: TGTGCCAGCAGTGCGTCTCCTGGGACAGCCTACTATGGCTACACCTTC.

The rearrangement joins TRBV2 to TRBJ1-3; D call uncertain. This CDR3 has 15 amino acids. V was pared by 0 bases and J by 4 bases, with 10 bases between. In germline, CDR1 is SNHLY, CDR2 FYNNEI. The CDR3, as DNA: TGTGCCAGCAGTGAAGCGCGAGTAGCGGGAAACACCATATATTTT. Protein product: CASSEARVAGNTIYF.

The V call is TRBV11-2, the J call TRBJ1-1, with TRBD1 as a possible D gene (6 bases). V was cut by 3 bases and J by 1 base, with 9 bases left in between. This CDR3 contains 14 residues. Germline V gene sequence: CDR1 SGHAT, CDR2 FQNNGV. The CDR3 nucleotides read TGTGCCAGCAGCTTGGGACAAACGAACACTGAAGCTTTCTTT. Translating it yields CASSLGQTNTEAFF.

V gene TRBV7-9 combines with J gene TRBJ1-2; D gene unclear. Trimming took off 1 base at V and 5 bases at J, with 8 bases between the two ends. Per germline, CDR1 SEHNR and CDR2 FQNEAQ (reference sequence). The CDR3 loop spans 13 amino acids. CDR3 loop: CASSLDGPYGYTF. As DNA, the CDR3 is TGTGCCAGCAGCTTAGACGGTCCGTATGGCTACACCTTC. Full variable domain (remainder filled in from reference TRBV7-9 and TRBJ1-2): DTGVSQNPRHKITKRGQNVTFRCDPISEHNRLYWYRQTLGQGPEFLTYFQNEAQLEKSRLLSDRFSAERPKGSFSTLEIQRTEQGDSAMYLCASSLDGPYGYTFGSGTRLTVV.

The chain is built from TRBV6-5 and TRBJ2-3; TRBD1 matches 7 bases. J lost 7 bases, V lost 7 bases, and 11 bases had no gene match. CDR1 and CDR2 (germline): MNHEY, SVGAGI. This CDR3 is 14 amino acids long. CDR3 residues: CASKRGQGSHTQYF. In DNA, the CDR3 is TGTGCCAGCAAAAGGGGGCAGGGGAGCCATACGCAGTATTTT.

The rearrangement links TRBV11-3 to TRBJ2-3; 12 positions agree with TRBD2. The CDR3 spans 15 residues. Looked up from germline, CDR1 is SGHNT and CDR2 is YENEEA. The V gene end was trimmed by 5 bases and the J gene end by 4 bases; junction bases not matched to a gene: 4. Written as DNA, the CDR3 is TGTGCCAGCAGCACACGGACTAGCGGGGCAGATACGCAGTATTTT. Encoded protein: CASSTRTSGADTQYF. The whole variable domain, filled in from reference TRBV11-3 and TRBJ2-3, reads EAGVVQSPRYKIIEKKQPVAFWCNPISGHNTLYWYLQNLGQGPELLIRYENEEAVDDSQLPKDRFSAERLKGVDSTLKIQPAELGDSAVYLCASSTRTSGADTQYFGPGTRLTVL.

This chain connects TRBV2 to TRBJ1-2, with 7 positions matching TRBD1. In germline, CDR1 is SNHLY, CDR2 FYNNEI. Trimming took 3 bases from V and 4 from J; bases not matched to a gene: 5. The CDR3 spans 14 residues. The CDR3 is CASSDNRGSYGYTF. In DNA, the CDR3 is TGTGCCAGCAGTGATAACAGGGGAAGCTATGGCTACACCTTC.

The V gene is TRBV25-1, the J gene TRBJ1-1, with D possibly matching TRBD1 (5 bases). The ends were cut back, 3 bases at V and 6 bases at J, with 14 bases in the middle. This CDR3 spans 14 amino acids. Germline lookup yields CDR1 MGHDK and CDR2 SYGVNS. The CDR3 protein is CASSDYRWGAEAFF. The CDR3, as DNA: TGTGCCAGCAGTGATTACCGTTGGGGCGCTGAAGCTTTCTTT. Using reference TRBV25-1 and TRBJ1-1 for the parts outside the CDR3, the full variable domain is EADIYQTPRYLVIGTGKKITLECSQTMGHDKMYWYQQDPGMELHLIHYSYGVNSTEKGDLSSESTVSRIRTEHFPLTLESARPSHTSQYLCASSDYRWGAEAFFGQGTRLTVV.

This rearrangement joins TRBV3-1 (or the pseudogene TRBV3-2) to TRBJ2-1, with 9 bases lining up with TRBD1. This CDR3 has 14 amino acids. V was clipped by 4 bases and J by 5 bases; unmatched bases: 3. Germline V lookup: CDR1 LGHDT, CDR2 YNNKEL (reference sequence). The CDR3 DNA reads as TGTGCCAGCAGCCCCCGGGACAGGGACAATGAGCAGTTCTTC. Translated: CASSPRDRDNEQFF.

This clone appeared once. The V gene is TRBV5-1, the J gene TRBJ1-2, with a weak D call TRBD1 (5 bases). V was clipped by 3 bases and J by 6 bases, with 18 bases between them. Germline values: CDR1 SGHRS, CDR2 YFSETQ. This CDR3 is 15 amino acids long. Written as DNA, the CDR3 is TGCGCCAGCAGCTCACTTCGGGGGATTTCGGATGGCTACACCTTC. The encoded protein is CASSSLRGISDGYTF.